This T cell receptor (beta chain) is drawn from a study of blood T cell repertoires in COVID-19. Study as a whole: Sample material is recorded as cDNA or gDNA derived from T cells, B-cell-depleted T cells, or PBMCs.

Generated by immunoSEQ multiplex PCR, the TCRdb table keeps only in-frame clones and is missing some. The data contain fewer than 200,000 clones, about 85% of them singletons. Germline assignment: CDR1 LGHNA and CDR2 YNFKEQ. V lost 1 base to trimming and J lost 2 bases, with 14 bases between them. The length of the CDR3 is 16 residues. This chain uses TRBV4-2 with TRBJ1-2, with D maybe TRBD1 (6 bases). The sequence came from a man in his sixties with acute or convalescent COVID-19. The sample taken for sequencing was peripheral blood. The CDR3 reads CASSQGGGQSNYGYTF. Written as DNA, the CDR3 is TGTGCCAGCAGCCAAGGAGGCGGACAGTCCAACTATGGCTACACCTTC.